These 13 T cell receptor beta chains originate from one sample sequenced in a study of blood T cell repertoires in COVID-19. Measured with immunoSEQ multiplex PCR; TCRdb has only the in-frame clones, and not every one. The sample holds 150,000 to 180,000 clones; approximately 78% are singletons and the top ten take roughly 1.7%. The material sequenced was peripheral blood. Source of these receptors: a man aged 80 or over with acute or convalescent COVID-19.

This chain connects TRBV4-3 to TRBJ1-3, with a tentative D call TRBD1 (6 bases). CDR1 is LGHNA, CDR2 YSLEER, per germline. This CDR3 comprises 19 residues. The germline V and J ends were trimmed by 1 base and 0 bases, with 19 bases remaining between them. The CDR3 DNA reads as TGCGCCAGCAGCCAAGGTTCTAGACAGGCTCCCCCCTCTGGAAACACCATATATTTT. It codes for CASSQGSRQAPPSGNTIYF.

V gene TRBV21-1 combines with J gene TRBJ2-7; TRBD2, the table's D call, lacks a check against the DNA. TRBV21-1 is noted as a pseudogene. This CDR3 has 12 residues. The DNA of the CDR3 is TGTGCCAGCAGAGACCCGGGGGAAGAGCAGTACGTC. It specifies CASRDPGEEQYV.

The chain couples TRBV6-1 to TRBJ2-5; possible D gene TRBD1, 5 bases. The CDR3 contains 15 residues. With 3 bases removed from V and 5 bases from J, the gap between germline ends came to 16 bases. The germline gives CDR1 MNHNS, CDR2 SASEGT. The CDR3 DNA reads TGTGCCAGCAGTGATGGGGCAGGGAATGGTGAGACCCAGTACTTC. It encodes CASSDGAGNGETQYF.

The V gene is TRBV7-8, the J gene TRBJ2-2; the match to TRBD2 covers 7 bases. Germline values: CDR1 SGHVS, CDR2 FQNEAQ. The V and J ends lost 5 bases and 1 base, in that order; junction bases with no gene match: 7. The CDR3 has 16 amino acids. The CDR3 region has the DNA TGTGCCAGCAGCGCCGCTGGCGGGGGGAACACCGGGGAGCTGTTTTTT. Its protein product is CASSAAGGGNTGELFF. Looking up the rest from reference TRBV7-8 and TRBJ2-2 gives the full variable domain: GAGVSQSPRYKVAKRGQDVALRCDPISGHVSLFWYQQALGQGPEFLTYFQNEAQLDKSGLPSDRFFAERPEGSVSTLKIQRTQQEDSAVYLCASSAAGGGNTGELFFGEGSRLTVL.

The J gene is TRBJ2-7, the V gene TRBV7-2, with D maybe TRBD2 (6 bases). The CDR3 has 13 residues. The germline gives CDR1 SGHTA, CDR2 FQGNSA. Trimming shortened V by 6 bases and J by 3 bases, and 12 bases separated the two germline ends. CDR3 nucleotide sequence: TGTGCCAGCAGATCCGGGGGAGTCTACGAGCAGTACTTC. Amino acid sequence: CASRSGGVYEQYF.

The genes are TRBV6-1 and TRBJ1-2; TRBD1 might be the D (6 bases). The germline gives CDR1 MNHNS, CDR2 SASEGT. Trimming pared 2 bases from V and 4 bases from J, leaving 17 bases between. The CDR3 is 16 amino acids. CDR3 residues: CASSEYGTPLPYGYTF. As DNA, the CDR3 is TGTGCCAGCAGTGAATACGGGACACCGCTCCCCTATGGCTACACCTTC.

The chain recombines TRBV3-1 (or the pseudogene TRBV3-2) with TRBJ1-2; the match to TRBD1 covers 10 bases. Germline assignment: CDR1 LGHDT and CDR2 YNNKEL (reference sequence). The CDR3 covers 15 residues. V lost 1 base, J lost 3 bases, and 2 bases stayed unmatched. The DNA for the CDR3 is TGTGCCAGCAGCCAAGGGACAGGGGGGTACTATGGCTACACCTTC. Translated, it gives CASSQGTGGYYGYTF.

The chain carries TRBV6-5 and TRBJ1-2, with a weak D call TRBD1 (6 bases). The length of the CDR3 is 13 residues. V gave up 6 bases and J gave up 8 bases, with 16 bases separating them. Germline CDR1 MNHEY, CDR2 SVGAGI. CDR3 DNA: TGTGCCAGCAGGCAGGACACCCAGGGGGGCTACACCTTC. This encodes CASRQDTQGGYTF.

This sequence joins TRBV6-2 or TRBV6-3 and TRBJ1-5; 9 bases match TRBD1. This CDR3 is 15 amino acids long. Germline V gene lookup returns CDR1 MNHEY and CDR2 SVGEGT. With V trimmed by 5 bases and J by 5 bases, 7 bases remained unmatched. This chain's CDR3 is CASSQGGTGHQPQHF. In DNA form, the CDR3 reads TGTGCCAGCAGTCAGGGCGGGACAGGGCATCAGCCCCAGCATTTT.

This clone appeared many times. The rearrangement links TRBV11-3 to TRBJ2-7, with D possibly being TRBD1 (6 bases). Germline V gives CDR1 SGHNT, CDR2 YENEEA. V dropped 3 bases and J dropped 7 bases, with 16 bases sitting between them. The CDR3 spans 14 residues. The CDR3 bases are TGTGCCAGCAGCTTCACAGGGCGCCCGGGAGAGCAGTACTTC. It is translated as CASSFTGRPGEQYF.

The CDR3 protein is CASSLGRGSNQPQHF. As DNA, the CDR3 is TGTGCCAGCAGCTTAGGCAGGGGAAGCAATCAGCCCCAGCATTTT. The chain employs TRBV11-2 and TRBJ1-5; D possibly corresponds to TRBD1 (6 bases). This CDR3 contains 15 residues. V lost 1 base and J 1 base, leaving 8 bases between the germline ends. Germline CDR1 SGHAT, CDR2 FQNNGV.

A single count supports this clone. In DNA form, the CDR3 reads TGTGCCAGTAGTATAGTAGGGGCCTGGCGGGGCTACACCTTC. This gives the protein CASSIVGAWRGYTF. The chain links TRBV19 to TRBJ1-2; tentative D call: TRBD1 (5 bases). The germline V and J ends were trimmed by 1 base and 8 bases, with 14 bases remaining between them. This CDR3 has 14 amino acids. Germline lookup yields CDR1 LNHDA and CDR2 SQIVND (reference sequence).

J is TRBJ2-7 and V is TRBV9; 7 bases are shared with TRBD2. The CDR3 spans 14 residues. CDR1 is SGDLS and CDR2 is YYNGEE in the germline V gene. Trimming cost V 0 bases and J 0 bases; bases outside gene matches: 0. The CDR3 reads CASSVGDYSYEQYF. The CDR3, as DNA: TGTGCCAGCAGCGTAGGGGACTACTCCTACGAGCAGTACTTC.